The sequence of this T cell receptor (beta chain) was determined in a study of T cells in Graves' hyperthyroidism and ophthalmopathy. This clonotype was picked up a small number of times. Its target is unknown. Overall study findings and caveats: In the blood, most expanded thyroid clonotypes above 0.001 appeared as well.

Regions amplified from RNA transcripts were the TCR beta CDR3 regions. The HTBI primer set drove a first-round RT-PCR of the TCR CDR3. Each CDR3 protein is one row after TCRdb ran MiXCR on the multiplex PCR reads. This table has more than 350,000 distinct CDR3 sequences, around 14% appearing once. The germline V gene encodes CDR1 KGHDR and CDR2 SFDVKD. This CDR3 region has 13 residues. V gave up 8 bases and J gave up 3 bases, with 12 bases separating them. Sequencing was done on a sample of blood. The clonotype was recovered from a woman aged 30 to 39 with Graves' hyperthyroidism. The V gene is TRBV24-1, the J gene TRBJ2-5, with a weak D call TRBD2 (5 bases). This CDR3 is CATTSSWEETQYF. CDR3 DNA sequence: TGTGCCACCACTTCTAGCTGGGAAGAGACCCAGTACTTC.